The 23 T cell receptor beta chains reported below all come from one sample, sequenced in a study of T cell responses to AZD1222 COVID-19 vaccine. The method was immunoSEQ multiplex PCR; TCRdb's version includes in-frame clones alone and lacks a portion of them. The sample consists of 100,000 to 120,000 clones, about 90% of them appearing once. The sample was peripheral blood, taken on day 0 of AZD1222 vaccination. Receptors originate from an adult in good health.

The rearrangement uses TRBV10-3 and TRBJ2-5; the D gene could be TRBD1 or TRBD2 (6 bases each). CDR1 ENHRY and CDR2 SYGVKD come from the germline V gene. V was pared by 10 bases and J by 2 bases, with 11 bases between. This CDR3 has 12 amino acids. The CDR3 sequence is CATGGGQETQYF. CDR3 sequence (DNA): TGTGCCACCGGGGGCGGTCAAGAGACCCAGTACTTC.

CDR3 in amino acids: CASSPSQGLAGNSGANVLTF. As DNA, the CDR3 is TGTGCCAGCAGCCCCTCCCAAGGACTAGCGGGGAACTCTGGGGCCAACGTCCTGACTTTC. V is TRBV7-3 and J is TRBJ2-6; TRBD2 agrees at 12 bases. V lost 5 bases and J lost 0; bases outside the gene matches: 11. The CDR3 consists of 20 residues. CDR1 SGHTA and CDR2 FQGTGA come from the germline V gene. Together with reference TRBV7-3 and TRBJ2-6, the CDR3 gives the full variable domain: GAGVSQTPSNKVTEKGKYVELRCDPISGHTALYWYRQSLGQGPEFLIYFQGTGAADDSGLPNDRFFAVRPEGSVSTLKIQRTERGDSAVYLCASSPSQGLAGNSGANVLTFGAGSRLTVL.

The V call is TRBV3-1 (or the pseudogene TRBV3-2), the J call TRBJ2-5; D not certain. Trimming removed 4 bases at V and 3 bases at J, with 9 bases between. CDR3 length equals 13 residues. Germline values: CDR1 LGHDT, CDR2 YNNKEL (reference sequence). The CDR3 DNA sequence: TGTGCCAGCAGCCCCACTAATAAAGAGACCCAGTACTTC. Residues: CASSPTNKETQYF.

The chain joins TRBV10-3 to TRBJ2-1; D may match TRBD1 or TRBD2 (6 bases each). Trimming took 10 bases from V and 9 from J, leaving 13 bases between them. The germline V gene has CDR1 ENHRY and CDR2 SYGVKD. This CDR3 comprises 11 residues. The CDR3 bases are TGTGCCACGGGTGGAGGGGGTGAGCAGTTCTTC. This encodes CATGGGGEQFF.

V is TRBV18 and J is TRBJ1-1, with D maybe TRBD1 (5 bases). The germline gives CDR1 KGHSH, CDR2 LQKENI. V dropped 2 bases and J dropped 1 base, with 14 bases sitting between them. The CDR3 loop spans 16 amino acids. CDR3 sequence reads: CASSPSLGTENTEAFF. CDR3 coding DNA: TGTGCCAGCTCACCATCTTTAGGGACGGAGAACACTGAAGCTTTCTTT.

Only one count was recorded for this clone. This chain connects TRBV6-5 to TRBJ2-1; no firm D call. V was pared by 6 bases and J by 2 bases, with 8 bases between. The CDR3 has 13 amino acids. CDR1 MNHEY and CDR2 SVGAGI come from the germline V gene. The CDR3 DNA reads TGTGCCAGCAGAGATGGAGCCTACAATGAGCAGTTCTTC. This translates into CASRDGAYNEQFF.

This chain uses TRBV6-5 with TRBJ1-5, with D unresolved. Germline V gene lookup returns CDR1 MNHEY and CDR2 SVGAGI. CDR3 size: 12 residues. The V end was cut by 7 bases, the J end by 6 bases, with 10 bases between. CDR3 in amino acids: CASTVSTQPQHF. The CDR3 region has the DNA TGTGCCAGCACCGTTTCAACTCAGCCCCAGCATTTT.

Only one count was recorded for this clone. The chain combines TRBV10-3 with TRBJ1-1; D might be TRBD1 (5 bases). Trimming took 0 bases from V and 8 from J, leaving 7 bases between them. Germline loops: CDR1 ENHRY, CDR2 SYGVKD. This CDR3 is 12 amino acids long. Here the CDR3 reads CAISESGGEAFF. The CDR3 coding sequence is TGTGCCATCAGTGAGTCTGGGGGAGAAGCTTTCTTT.

This clone has just one count. The chain has TRBV2 and TRBJ1-2; 7 nucleotides agree with TRBD1. The V and J ends lost 6 bases and 2 bases, in that order; junction bases with no gene match: 3. This CDR3 spans 13 amino acids. Germline values: CDR1 SNHLY, CDR2 FYNNEI. The CDR3 loop is CASSSGQNYGYTF. The CDR3 nucleotides are TGTGCCAGCAGCTCGGGACAGAACTATGGCTACACCTTC.

This clone was seen a single time. V usage is TRBV2 and J usage is TRBJ1-5, with 7 bases aligning to TRBD1. The V gene end was trimmed by 5 bases and the J gene end by 3 bases; junction bases not matched to a gene: 4. CDR1 and CDR2 from the germline V gene are SNHLY and FYNNEI. The CDR3 is made up of 14 amino acids. The CDR3 protein is CASSQTGPNQPQHF. CDR3 coding DNA: TGTGCCAGCAGTCAGACAGGGCCCAATCAGCCCCAGCATTTT.

With respect to this clone: The junction does not match germline at one end; this may be a read error. The genes are TRBV24-1 and TRBJ1-2, with D possibly matching TRBD1 (6 bases). CDR3 length: 12 amino acids. The germline CDR1 and CDR2 sequences are KGHDR and SFDVKD. The CDR3 here is CATSDLGGGYTF. In DNA form, the CDR3 reads TGTGCCACCAGCGATTTAGGGGGTGGCTACACCTTC.

The J gene is TRBJ2-5, the V gene TRBV9; D possibly corresponds to TRBD2 (5 bases). Germline lookup yields CDR1 SGDLS and CDR2 YYNGEE. Trimming removed 0 bases from V and 5 bases from J, with 5 bases in between. The CDR3 loop spans 12 amino acids. CDR3 sequence: CASSVGEETQYF. The CDR3 nucleotides are TGTGCCAGCAGCGTAGGGGAGGAGACCCAGTACTTC.

This clone has just one count. For the CDR3, the DNA is TGTGCCACCAGTGATTTAAAGGCCGGGACAGCCACAGATACGCAGTATTTT. Amino acids: CATSDLKAGTATDTQYF. The chain couples TRBV24-1 to TRBJ2-3; TRBD1 matches at 7 bases. V lost 1 base, J lost 2 bases, and 8 bases stayed unmatched. From germline, CDR1 is KGHDR and CDR2 SFDVKD. The length of the CDR3 is 17 residues.

The rearrangement links TRBV7-8 to TRBJ1-1; 9 bases map to TRBD1. This CDR3 is built from 16 residues. CDR1 and CDR2 from the germline V gene are SGHVS and FQNEAQ. V gave up 1 base and J gave up 3 bases; unmatched junction bases: 6. Written as DNA, the CDR3 is TGTGCCAGCAGCTTAGTGGAACAGGGGGCAGACACTGAAGCTTTCTTT. Translated: CASSLVEQGADTEAFF.

This chain joins TRBV15 and TRBJ2-3; 7 positions agree with TRBD2. The J segment lost 2 bases and the V segment lost 1 base, leaving 3 bases of the junction unmatched. This CDR3 is built from 15 residues. The germline gives CDR1 LNHNV, CDR2 YYDKDF (reference sequence). In DNA form, the CDR3 reads TGTGCCACCAGCAGAGGGGGGGGAGACACAGATACGCAGTATTTT. It translates to CATSRGGGDTDTQYF.

This clone was seen a single time. This rearrangement joins TRBV11-3 to TRBJ2-2, with D uncertain. The V and J ends lost 1 base and 1 base respectively, with 10 bases between them. Germline-derived CDR1 and CDR2 are SGHNT and YENEEA. The CDR3 length is 16 residues. CDR3 region: CASSLAGFLNTGELFF. The CDR3 DNA reads as TGTGCCAGCAGCTTAGCTGGGTTCCTGAACACCGGGGAGCTGTTTTTT. The variable domain in full, completed from reference TRBV11-3 and TRBJ2-2, reads EAGVVQSPRYKIIEKKQPVAFWCNPISGHNTLYWYLQNLGQGPELLIRYENEEAVDDSQLPKDRFSAERLKGVDSTLKIQPAELGDSAVYLCASSLAGFLNTGELFFGEGSRLTVL.

This chain links TRBV11-2 with TRBJ1-1, with 8 bases that match TRBD1. The CDR3 length is 14 residues. Germline V CDR1 and CDR2: SGHAT, FQNNGV. J gave up 4 bases and V 5 bases, and 6 bases lay outside the gene matches. The CDR3 DNA sequence: TGTGCCAGCAGCGCCTTTACAGGGGGCACTGAAGCTTTCTTT. Translation gives CASSAFTGGTEAFF.

This chain uses TRBV28 with TRBJ1-5, with TRBD1 matching 10 bases. CDR1 MDHEN and CDR2 SYDVKM come from the germline V gene. The CDR3 extends over 15 amino acids. V lost 3 bases to trimming and J lost 4 bases; unmatched junction nucleotides: 3. In DNA, the CDR3 is TGTGCCAGCAGTTTCGGACAGGGGGTAAATCAGCCCCAGCATTTT. Translated: CASSFGQGVNQPQHF. Drawing the rest from reference TRBV28 and TRBJ1-5, the complete variable domain is DVKVTQSSRYLVKRTGEKVFLECVQDMDHENMFWYRQDPGLGLRLIYFSYDVKMKEKGDIPEGYSVSREKKERFSLILESASTNQTSMYLCASSFGQGVNQPQHFGDGTRLSIL.

The chain couples TRBV28 to TRBJ1-3, with D hard to call. V lost 3 bases and J 4 bases, leaving 1 base between the germline ends. Germline V gene lookup returns CDR1 MDHEN and CDR2 SYDVKM. The CDR3 runs to 11 residues. Here the CDR3 DNA reads TGTGCCAGCAGTTTCGGAAACACCATATATTTT. Translating gives CASSFGNTIYF.

V and J are TRBV12-3 or TRBV12-4 and TRBJ2-2; D call uncertain. Trimming stripped 5 bases from V and 7 bases from J, with 11 bases between. The CDR3 has 13 amino acids. This CDR3 is CASSTPRFGELFF. The CDR3 nucleotides are TGTGCCAGCAGTACGCCGCGATTCGGGGAGCTGTTTTTT.

V is TRBV11-2 and J is TRBJ2-7, with TRBD1 identical over 7 bases. There are 16 residues in the CDR3. V lost 5 bases and J lost 3; bases outside the gene matches: 13. From germline, CDR1 is SGHAT and CDR2 FQNNGV. The CDR3 DNA is TGTGCCAGCAGCGACAACCGGGACAGCGCTTTCTACGAGCAGTACTTC. This codes for CASSDNRDSAFYEQYF.

The table lists this clone with many counts. This rearrangement joins TRBV6-2 or TRBV6-3 to TRBJ1-5; D gene uncertain. Trimming removed 0 bases from V and 9 bases from J, with 6 bases in between. The germline V gene encodes CDR1 MNHEY and CDR2 SVGEGT. The CDR3 sequence is 12 residues long. The DNA for the CDR3 is TGTGCCAGCAGTTACTCAGGGCGGCCCCAGCATTTT. It is translated as CASSYSGRPQHF.

The rearrangement links TRBV25-1 to TRBJ1-1; 7 bases are a match to TRBD1. This CDR3 comprises 14 residues. Looked up from germline, CDR1 is MGHDK and CDR2 is SYGVNS. V was pared by 6 bases and J by 0 bases, with 4 bases of the junction left unmatched. CDR3 region: CASRGTDMNTEAFF. The CDR3 DNA reads as TGTGCCAGCAGAGGGACAGACATGAACACTGAAGCTTTCTTT.